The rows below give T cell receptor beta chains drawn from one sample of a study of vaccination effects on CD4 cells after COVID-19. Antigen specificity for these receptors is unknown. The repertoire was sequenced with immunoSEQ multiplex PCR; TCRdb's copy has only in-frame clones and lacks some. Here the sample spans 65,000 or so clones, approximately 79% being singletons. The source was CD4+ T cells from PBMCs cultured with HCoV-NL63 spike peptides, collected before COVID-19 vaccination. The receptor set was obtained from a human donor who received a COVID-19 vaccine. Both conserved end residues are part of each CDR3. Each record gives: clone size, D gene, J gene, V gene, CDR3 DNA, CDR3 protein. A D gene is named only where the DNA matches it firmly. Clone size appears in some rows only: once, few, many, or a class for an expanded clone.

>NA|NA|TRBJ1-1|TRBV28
TGTGCCAGCATCCTCCTCATAGGCACTGAAGCTTTCTTT
CASILLIGTEAFF
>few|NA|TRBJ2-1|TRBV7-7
TGTGCCAGCAGCTTAGGGTGGCGGAGAGAGCAGTTCTTC
CASSLGWRREQFF
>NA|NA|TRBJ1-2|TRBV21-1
TGTGCCAGCAGCAAAGCGGAATCAGGGGATGGCTACACCTTC
CASSKAESGDGYTF
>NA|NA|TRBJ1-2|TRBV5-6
TGTGCCAGCAGCTTGGCAACATCAGCCTATGGCTACACCTTC
CASSLATSAYGYTF
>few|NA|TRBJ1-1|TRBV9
TGTGCCAGCAGCGGGACCGGGACAAAGGAGGCTTTCTTT
CASSGTGTKEAFF
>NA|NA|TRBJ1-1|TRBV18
TGTGCCAGCTCCCCTCGAGACACTGAAGCTTTCTTT
CASSPRDTEAFF
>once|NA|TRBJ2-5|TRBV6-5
TGTGCCAGCAGCCTCCCGGCCCAAGAGACCCAGTACTTC
CASSLPAQETQYF
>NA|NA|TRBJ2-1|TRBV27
TGTGCCAGCAGTTTTGGCGTCAGCTCCTACAATGAGCAGTTCTTC
CASSFGVSSYNEQFF
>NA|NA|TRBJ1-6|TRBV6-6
TGTGCCAGCAGATACCTCAACCATTATAATTCACCCCTCCACTTT
CASRYLNHYNSPLHF
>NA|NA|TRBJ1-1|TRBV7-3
TGTGCCAGCAGCCCCGCAGGGGAGGGCACTGAAGCTTTCTTT
CASSPAGEGTEAFF